This entry lists 6 T cell receptor beta chains sequenced from one sample in a study of CXCR3-negative and CXCR3-positive naive CD8 T cells. The method, 5' RACE with UMI labels, was used to prepare the TRB cDNA libraries. TCRdb processed the 5' RACE reads again and assigns one entry to each CDR3 protein, with no DNA. The table for this sample gives roughly 50,000 distinct CDR3 sequences. Sequencing was performed on memory CD8+ T cells from blood. Receptor source: a human donor in good health. Some clones in this sample may be carry-over from other donors' samples.

CDR3 residues: CSVEEGGRQGPYF. This chain links TRBV29-1 with TRBJ2-5; TCRdb picks TRBD1, but there is no DNA to check that call. This CDR3 is built from 13 residues. Per the germline V gene, CDR1 is SQVTM and CDR2 is ANQGSEA.

V and J are TRBV10-3 and TRBJ1-1. Germline V gene lookup returns CDR1 ENHRY and CDR2 SYGVKD. This CDR3 is 16 amino acids long. Here the CDR3 reads CAISESTVDGNTEAFF.

This chain uses TRBV21-1 with TRBJ2-5; TCRdb reports TRBD2, a call that lacks DNA to check it against. TRBV21-1 is shown as a pseudogene. This CDR3 comprises 19 residues. The CDR3 region is CASSKQCRLAGEEKETQYF.

This rearrangement joins TRBV29-1 to TRBJ2-1; TCRdb's assignment of TRBD2 cannot be checked, as there is no DNA. There are 14 residues in the CDR3. CDR1 is SQVTM, CDR2 ANQGSEA, per germline. This CDR3 is CSGQETSGRNEQFF.

The genes are TRBV20-1 and TRBJ2-7; TCRdb picks TRBD2, but there is no DNA to check that call. This CDR3 spans 19 amino acids. CDR1 and CDR2 (germline): DFQATT, SNEGSKA (reference sequence). CDR3 protein: CSARDTVLAGGPRPYEQYF.

The V call is TRBV27, the J call TRBJ1-1; there is no DNA to check the TCRdb D call of TRBD1. CDR1 is MNHEY, CDR2 SMNVEV, per germline (reference sequence). CDR3 length: 15 residues. The chain's CDR3 is CASSLYPGGNTEAFF.